The 7 T cell receptor beta chains presented below share a single source sample, sequenced in a study of blood T cells in healthy people across ages. Next came a second PCR, run for about 7 to 12 cycles, which used a sample-barcoded 5' primer along with a J-beta primer mix. TCRdb used MiXCR to reprocess the 5' RACE reads, holding one entry per CDR3 protein. The sample lists hundreds of thousands of distinct CDR3 sequences, 45% to 55% seen once, with around 23% in the top ten. The sequenced material came from blood. Receptor source: a man at least 80 years old in good health.

This clonotype has just a few counts. J is TRBJ2-5 and V is TRBV7-2; D possibly uses TRBD1 or TRBD2 (5 bases each). V lost 4 bases, J lost 5 bases, and 14 bases lay in between. This CDR3 contains 14 residues. CDR1 is SGHTA and CDR2 is FQGNSA in the germline V gene. The CDR3 DNA is TGTGCCAGCAGCTCCGATCGGGGCGGGGAGACCCAGTACTTC. This encodes CASSSDRGGETQYF.

This clonotype was seen many times. This chain joins TRBV29-1 and TRBJ2-1, with no clear D. The CDR3 is 15 amino acids. Trimming took 7 bases from V and 4 from J, leaving 20 bases between them. Germline loops: CDR1 SQVTM, CDR2 ANQGSEA. CDR3 protein: CSALYGQLYYNEQFF. The CDR3 nucleotides are TGCAGCGCCCTATATGGCCAGCTTTATTACAATGAGCAGTTCTTC.

The chain employs TRBV7-2 and TRBJ1-5; the D is unclear. The CDR3 contains 14 residues. Germline loops: CDR1 SGHTA, CDR2 FQGNSA. Trimming left V 6 bases short and J 3 bases short, with 12 bases between. Written as DNA, the CDR3 is TGTGCCAGCAGTCAGGACGGTTACAATCAGCCCCAGCATTTT. Residues: CASSQDGYNQPQHF.

The V call is TRBV29-1, the J call TRBJ2-3, with 9 bases identical to TRBD1. The CDR3 is 16 amino acids. Germline CDR1 is SQVTM and CDR2 is ANQGSEA. In DNA, the CDR3 is TGCAGGAGTCTAGGACAGGGGCGAGGCCATGGAGATACGCAGTATTTT. Its translation is CRSLGQGRGHGDTQYF.

This clonotype was detected once. This chain joins TRBV6-6 and TRBJ2-7; maybe TRBD1 (7 bases). From germline, CDR1 is MNHNY and CDR2 SVGAGI (reference sequence). V lost 5 bases and J lost 3, with 17 bases in between. The CDR3 has 15 residues. The chain's CDR3 is CASSHAGGGYYEQYF. CDR3 sequence (DNA): TGTGCCAGCAGTCACGCTGGAGGGGGCTACTACGAGCAGTACTTC.

The sample holds a few counts of this clonotype. This sequence joins TRBV12-3 or TRBV12-4 and TRBJ2-7, with 10 positions matching TRBD2. The CDR3 consists of 17 residues. V lost 4 bases to trimming and J lost 2 bases; unmatched junction nucleotides: 11. Here the CDR3 reads CASSSSRTSGYTYEQYF. DNA of the CDR3: TGTGCCAGCAGTTCCTCTAGGACTAGCGGATATACCTACGAGCAGTACTTC.

This clonotype was seen only a few times. The chain couples TRBV20-1 to TRBJ1-4; tentatively, D is TRBD1 (6 bases). The germline V gene encodes CDR1 DFQATT and CDR2 SNEGSKA (reference sequence). CDR3 size: 13 residues. Trimming removed 3 bases at V and 7 bases at J, with 12 bases between. DNA of the CDR3: TGCAGTGCTAGTGGGGGGCGAGTTGAAAAACTGTTTTTT. Amino acid sequence: CSASGGRVEKLFF.